This T cell receptor beta chain was profiled in a study of cytomegalovirus exposure and HLA in healthy donors. Overall study findings and caveats: An Asian-associated ancestry cluster reportedly showed fewer N-insertions than the roughly 700-donor mean in a later analysis. A later analysis found most CMV-associated TCR beta chains apparently HLA-restricted. As immune exposure information, only CMV serostatus was available.

The PCR had 60 Vbeta and 13 Jbeta primers. This table comes from immunoSEQ multiplex PCR, and its TCRdb copy is limited to in-frame clones, with some not included. The repertoire holds some 130,000 clones, with roughly 70% as singletons. The CDR3 covers 15 residues. Germline V gene sequence: CDR1 LNHNV, CDR2 YYDKDF (reference sequence). Trimming took 0 bases from V and 5 from J; bases not matched to a gene: 6. With respect to this clone: Its antigen is not identified.

The specimen was PBMCs. This TCR was recovered from a man under 40 in good health and CMV-seronegative. The chain links TRBV15 to TRBJ2-5; 7 nucleotides match TRBD1. This chain's CDR3 is CATSREQGTGETQYF. The CDR3 DNA is TGTGCCACCAGCAGAGAACAGGGGACCGGGGAGACCCAGTACTTC.